These 23 T cell receptor beta chains were all obtained from the same sample, sequenced in a study of shared clonotypes between healthy human individuals. Profiling relied on immunoSEQ multiplex PCR, and the TCRdb table lists in-frame clones only, not all of them. The sample carries approximately 740,000 clones, approximately 74% recorded once. The sample was memory CD4+ T cells sorted from blood. The subset denotes: CD45RA-negative fraction. These receptors originate from a woman aged 25 to 45 in good health.

The gene calls are TRBV29-1 and TRBJ2-3; no definite D call. The CDR3 contains 12 residues. V lost 0 bases and J lost 9, with 10 bases in between. Germline V lookup: CDR1 SQVTM, CDR2 ANQGSEA. The CDR3 DNA reads TGCAGCGTTGAAGACCAACTTGGGACGCAGTATTTT. Protein: CSVEDQLGTQYF.

The chain is built from TRBV7-9 and TRBJ2-3; TRBD1 matches at 11 bases. V was clipped by 4 bases and J by 4 bases; unmatched bases: 4. The CDR3 consists of 15 residues. Germline CDR1 is SEHNR and CDR2 is FQNEAQ (reference sequence). CDR3: CASSSGQGAADTQYF. The CDR3 bases are TGTGCCAGCAGCTCCGGACAGGGGGCTGCAGATACGCAGTATTTT. The whole variable domain, filled in from reference TRBV7-9 and TRBJ2-3, reads DTGVSQNPRHKITKRGQNVTFRCDPISEHNRLYWYRQTLGQGPEFLTYFQNEAQLEKSRLLSDRFSAERPKGSFSTLEIQRTEQGDSAMYLCASSSGQGAADTQYFGPGTRLTVL.

The chain carries TRBV25-1 and TRBJ2-7; 9 bases fit TRBD2. V was pared by 3 bases and J by 5 bases, with 8 bases of the junction left unmatched. The CDR3 runs 15 residues. Germline V gives CDR1 MGHDK, CDR2 SYGVNS. The CDR3 is CASSERAGGPDEQYF. The DNA of the CDR3 is TGTGCCAGCAGTGAGAGGGCGGGAGGGCCAGACGAGCAGTACTTC.

V gene TRBV14 combines with J gene TRBJ2-1, with 8 bases that match TRBD2. This CDR3 is 16 amino acids long. Per germline, CDR1 SGHDN and CDR2 FVKESK. The V and J ends lost 4 bases and 9 bases, in that order; junction bases with no gene match: 14. As DNA, the CDR3 is TGTGCCAGCAGCCCCAGGAGGGCTAGCGGGCGGGGTGAGCAGTTCTTC. This encodes CASSPRRASGRGEQFF.

The CDR3 protein is CASSVRRDTQYF. In DNA, the CDR3 is TGTGCCAGCAGTGTAAGACGAGATACGCAGTATTTT. V and J are TRBV25-1 and TRBJ2-3; D unclear. The V end lost 4 bases, the J end lost 5 bases, and 7 bases lay between the germline ends. The CDR3 runs 12 residues. Germline lookup yields CDR1 MGHDK and CDR2 SYGVNS.

V is TRBV7-9 and J is TRBJ2-1, with TRBD2 matching over 7 bases. Germline CDR1 and CDR2: SEHNR and FQNEAQ (reference sequence). This CDR3 is 15 amino acids long. V was clipped by 0 bases and J by 3 bases; unmatched bases: 2. The CDR3 spells CASSLAGLNYNEQFF. The DNA for the CDR3 is TGTGCCAGCAGCTTAGCGGGACTAAACTACAATGAGCAGTTCTTC.

There are a few counts of this clone. V gene TRBV30 combines with J gene TRBJ1-5, with D hard to call. This CDR3 contains 13 residues. The germline V gene encodes CDR1 GTSNPN and CDR2 SVGIG (reference sequence). Trimming cost V 2 bases and J 3 bases, with 8 bases left between them. CDR3 sequence: CAWSPGTNQPQHF. The CDR3, as DNA: TGTGCCTGGAGTCCCGGAACCAATCAGCCCCAGCATTTT.

The chain is built from TRBV28 and TRBJ1-2, with unresolved D. The CDR3 is made up of 12 amino acids. Germline CDR1 and CDR2: MDHEN and SYDVKM. The V end was cut by 3 bases, the J end by 6 bases, with 8 bases between. CDR3 nucleotide sequence: TGTGCCAGCAGTTTTAGTTTTAATGGCTACACCTTC. Its protein product is CASSFSFNGYTF.

CDR3 sequence: CASSLKGSEPQHF. For the CDR3, the DNA is TGTGCCAGCAGCTTAAAGGGAAGCGAGCCCCAGCATTTT. J is TRBJ1-5 and V is TRBV5-5; D ambiguous. Germline CDR1 SGHKS, CDR2 YYEKEE (reference sequence). The CDR3 runs to 13 residues. Trimming cost V 2 bases and J 8 bases, with 11 bases left between them.

This clone was found a few times. The chain recombines TRBV19 with TRBJ2-7; 14 bases fit TRBD2. The CDR3 is 16 amino acids. The germline V gene encodes CDR1 LNHDA and CDR2 SQIVND (reference sequence). The ends lost 6 bases at V and 5 bases at J; junction bases unmatched: 9. The CDR3 DNA sequence: TGTGCCAGTAGCCAGGGACTAGCGGGAGTGGTCGACGAGCAGTACTTC. It is translated as CASSQGLAGVVDEQYF.

This clone showed up just once. The chain combines TRBV5-1 with TRBJ2-2, with D possibly matching TRBD1 (6 bases). With 9 bases removed from V and 4 bases from J, the gap between germline ends came to 16 bases. Germline loops: CDR1 SGHRS, CDR2 YFSETQ. This CDR3 region has 14 residues. The CDR3 is CATKDSSLTGELFF. Here the CDR3 DNA reads TGCGCCACCAAGGACAGTTCGCTCACCGGGGAGCTGTTTTTT.

This chain uses TRBV9 with TRBJ2-7; 15 bases align to TRBD2. The CDR3 spans 18 residues. Trimming took 0 bases from V and 4 from J; bases not matched to a gene: 8. Germline V CDR1 and CDR2: SGDLS, YYNGEE. This CDR3 reads CASSVGTSGRGDEYEQYF. The CDR3 region has the DNA TGTGCCAGCAGCGTAGGGACTAGCGGGAGGGGAGACGAATACGAGCAGTACTTC.

As concerns this clone: Germline and junction disagree at one end, which may indicate a read error. This chain's CDR3 is CASSQIWDGDGFTF. The CDR3 region has the DNA TGCGCCAGCAGCCAAATTTGGGACGGGGATGGCTTCACCTTC. V usage is TRBV4-1 and J usage is TRBJ1-2, with a possible D match to TRBD1 (5 bases). The CDR3 covers 14 residues. Germline values: CDR1 MGHRA, CDR2 YSYEKL.

V is TRBV7-2 and J is TRBJ2-3; 8 nucleotides line up with TRBD1. Germline CDR1 SGHTA, CDR2 FQGNSA. Germline trimming cut 5 bases from V and 5 bases from J; bases unmatched to any gene: 12. This CDR3 region has 16 residues. CDR3 sequence (DNA): TGTGCCAGCAGCACCAGCCGCAGGGGGCAGAAAGATACGCAGTATTTT. Its protein product is CASSTSRRGQKDTQYF.

This chain links TRBV29-1 with TRBJ2-2; weak D call: TRBD1 (5 bases). From germline, CDR1 is SQVTM and CDR2 ANQGSEA. The CDR3 is 15 residues long. Between the trimmed V and J ends, which lost 6 bases and 0 bases, there was a span of 14 bases. CDR3 DNA sequence: TGCAGCGTGCATAAAGACAGCACGAACACCGGGGAGCTGTTTTTT. Protein: CSVHKDSTNTGELFF.

CDR3 bases: TGTGCCAGCAGTAAAACCGGGCCTACTATCTCTGGGGCCAACGTCCTGACTTTC. This sequence encodes CASSKTGPTISGANVLTF. The rearrangement joins TRBV28 to TRBJ2-6; unclear D gene. Germline CDR1 MDHEN, CDR2 SYDVKM. Trimming removed 5 bases at V and 0 bases at J, with 17 bases between. The CDR3 covers 18 residues.

This chain links TRBV11-3 with TRBJ1-5; D is unresolved. Per germline, CDR1 SGHNT and CDR2 YENEEA. The CDR3 totals 16 residues. Between the trimmed V and J ends, which lost 2 bases and 3 bases, there was a span of 14 bases. CDR3 residues: CASSLWLYRNNQPQHF. The CDR3 DNA is TGTGCCAGCAGCTTATGGTTATACAGAAACAATCAGCCCCAGCATTTT.

The J gene is TRBJ1-1, the V gene TRBV19, with 8 bases identical to TRBD1. CDR1 LNHDA and CDR2 SQIVND come from the germline V gene (reference sequence). Unmatched junction bases numbered 16, after V lost 6 bases and J lost 1 base. The CDR3 sequence is 18 residues long. The CDR3 sequence: CASRGIGQGAFWNTEAFF. As DNA, the CDR3 is TGTGCCAGTAGGGGAATAGGACAGGGTGCTTTTTGGAACACTGAAGCTTTCTTT.

V gene TRBV15 combines with J gene TRBJ1-2; 7 bases agree with TRBD1. The germline CDR1 and CDR2 sequences are LNHNV and YYDKDF (reference sequence). The CDR3 runs 15 residues. The junction had 3 bases not matched to a gene; V was cut back by 0 bases and J by 2 bases. For the CDR3, the DNA is TGTGCCACCAGCAGAGAGGGCAGGGGGAACTATGGCTACACCTTC. It yields the protein CATSREGRGNYGYTF.

The sample holds a few counts of this clone. This chain links TRBV19 with TRBJ2-5, with TRBD2 as a possible D gene (5 bases). Deletions cut 5 bases from V and 6 bases from J, with 10 bases between. The CDR3 has 12 amino acids. The germline gives CDR1 LNHDA, CDR2 SQIVND (reference sequence). CDR3 loop: CASSDNGKTQYF. CDR3 nucleotide sequence: TGTGCCAGTAGTGACAACGGGAAGACCCAGTACTTC. Combining the CDR3 with reference TRBV19 and TRBJ2-5 gives the whole variable domain DGGITQSPKYLFRKEGQNVTLSCEQNLNHDAMYWYRQDPGQGLRLIYYSQIVNDFQKGDIAEGYSVSREKKESFPLTVTSAQKNPTAFYLCASSDNGKTQYFGPGTRLLVL.

This sequence joins TRBV10-2 and TRBJ1-3; possibly TRBD1 for D (5 bases). The CDR3 consists of 12 residues. The germline CDR1 and CDR2 sequences are WSHSY and SAAADI. Trimming took off 9 bases at V and 1 base at J, with 7 bases between the two ends. The CDR3 loop is CASGGSGNTIYF. In DNA, the CDR3 is TGCGCCAGTGGGGGGTCTGGAAACACCATATATTTT.

A single count supports this clone. The chain couples TRBV4-2 to TRBJ2-2, with 9 bases matching TRBD2. The junction had 13 bases not matched to a gene; V was cut back by 0 bases and J by 5 bases. The CDR3 length is 19 residues. Germline-derived CDR1 and CDR2 are LGHNA and YNFKEQ. This CDR3 reads CASSQDRSLAGQGTGELFF. CDR3 nucleotides: TGTGCCAGCAGCCAAGATCGGAGTCTAGCGGGGCAAGGGACCGGGGAGCTGTTTTTT.

V usage is TRBV4-2 and J usage is TRBJ1-4, with no clear D. The V end lost 3 bases, the J end lost 4 bases, and 9 bases lay between the germline ends. Germline V gives CDR1 LGHNA, CDR2 YNFKEQ. There are 14 residues in the CDR3. Here the CDR3 reads CASSQNPVNEKLFF. The CDR3 nucleotides read TGTGCCAGCAGCCAGAACCCAGTTAATGAAAAACTGTTTTTT.